This TCR beta chain was obtained from a study of high-grade serous ovarian cancer treatment subgroups. Study-wide results and limits: Clonal relatedness tracked neoantigen level, and by trend copy number and mutation load.

CDR3 size: 16 residues. Assay used: immunoSEQ multiplex PCR; TCRdb lists only in-frame clones, some missing. The repertoire includes 4,100 or so clones, approximately 71% of them detected once, and roughly 18% sits in the top ten. In regard to this clone: Its antigen is not known.

Tumor samples were obtained before definitive surgery or chemotherapy. This chain connects TRBV21-1 to TRBJ1-1; the listed D gene, TRBD1, was not tested against the DNA. TRBV21-1 is an annotated pseudogene. The sequence was obtained from a human donor with high-grade serous ovarian cancer. The sequenced sample was tumor tissue. CDR3 bases: TGTGCCAGCAGCAAAGCGCCGGCAGGGGGCTGGACTGAAGCTTTCTTT. It encodes CASSKAPAGGWTEAFF.